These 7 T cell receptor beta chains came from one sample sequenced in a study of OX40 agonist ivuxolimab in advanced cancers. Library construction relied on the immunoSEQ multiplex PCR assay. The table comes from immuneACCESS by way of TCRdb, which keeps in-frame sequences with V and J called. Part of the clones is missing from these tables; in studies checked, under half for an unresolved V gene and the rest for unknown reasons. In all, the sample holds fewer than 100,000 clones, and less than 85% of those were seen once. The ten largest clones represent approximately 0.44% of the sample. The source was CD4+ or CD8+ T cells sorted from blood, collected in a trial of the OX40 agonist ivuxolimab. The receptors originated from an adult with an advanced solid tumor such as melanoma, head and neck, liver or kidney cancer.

Here the CDR3 reads CASRTGFYGYTF. CDR3 coding DNA: TGTGCCAGCAGGACAGGTTTCTATGGCTACACCTTC. The chain couples TRBV6-5 to TRBJ1-2, with D perhaps matching TRBD1 (6 bases). Deletions cut 6 bases from V and 4 bases from J, with 9 bases between. In germline, CDR1 is MNHEY, CDR2 SVGAGI. This CDR3 has 12 amino acids.

CDR3 sequence reads: CASRKSGRGHGTQYF. The CDR3 region has the DNA TGTGCCAGCCGAAAATCGGGCAGGGGGCATGGGACCCAGTACTTC. V and J are TRBV11-1 and TRBJ2-5; TRBD1 matches 8 bases. Trimming removed 8 bases from V and 7 bases from J; junction bases left unmatched: 15. The CDR3 has 15 amino acids. The germline CDR1 and CDR2 sequences are SGHAT and FQDESV (reference sequence).

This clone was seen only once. The CDR3 coding sequence is TGTGCCACCCGACTTACAGGTTCCAATCAGCCCCAGCATTTT. Encoded protein: CATRLTGSNQPQHF. The V gene is TRBV6-1, the J gene TRBJ1-5; a possible D gene is TRBD1 (5 bases). Germline V gives CDR1 MNHNS, CDR2 SASEGT. The CDR3 extends over 14 amino acids. V shed 10 bases and J shed 3 bases, with 16 bases lying between them.

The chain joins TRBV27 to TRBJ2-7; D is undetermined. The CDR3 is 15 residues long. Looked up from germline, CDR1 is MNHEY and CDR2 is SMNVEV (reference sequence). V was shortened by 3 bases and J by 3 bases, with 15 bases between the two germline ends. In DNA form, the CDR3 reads TGTGCCAGCAGTTTGAGGTCAGGCTCTCACTACGAGCAGTACTTC. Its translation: CASSLRSGSHYEQYF.

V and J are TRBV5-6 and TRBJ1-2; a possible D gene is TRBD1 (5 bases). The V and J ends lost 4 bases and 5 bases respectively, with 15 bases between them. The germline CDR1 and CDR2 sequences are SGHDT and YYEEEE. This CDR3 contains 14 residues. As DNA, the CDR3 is TGTGCCAGCAGCCCTCTTTCGGGGGGATATGGCTACACCTTC. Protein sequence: CASSPLSGGYGYTF.

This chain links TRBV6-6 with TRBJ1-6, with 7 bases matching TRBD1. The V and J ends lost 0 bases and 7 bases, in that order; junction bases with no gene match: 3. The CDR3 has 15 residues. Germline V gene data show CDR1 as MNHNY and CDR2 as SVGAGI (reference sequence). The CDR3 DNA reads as TGTGCCAGCAGTTACTCTCAGGGGGTGAATTCACCCCTCCACTTT. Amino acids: CASSYSQGVNSPLHF.

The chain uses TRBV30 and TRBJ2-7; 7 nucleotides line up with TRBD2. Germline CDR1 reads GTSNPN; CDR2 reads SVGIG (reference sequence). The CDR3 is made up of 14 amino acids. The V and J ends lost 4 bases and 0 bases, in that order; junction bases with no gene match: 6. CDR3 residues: CAWTWGGFSYEQYF. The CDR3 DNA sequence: TGTGCCTGGACCTGGGGGGGGTTCTCCTACGAGCAGTACTTC.